These 6 T cell receptor beta chains came from one sample sequenced in a study of neurological immune-mediated disorders. TCRdb re-derived calls from the 5' RACE reads in MiXCR, one entry per CDR3 protein. Among some 65,000 distinct CDR3 sequences, 3.5% to 5% were seen once, and the ten largest hold roughly 2.5%. The sample was PBMCs. The receptor source for this set is a man in his forties or fifties with multiple sclerosis.

The chain links TRBV10-3 to TRBJ1-4; 7 positions agree with TRBD1. Looked up from germline, CDR1 is ENHRY and CDR2 is SYGVKD. V shed 4 bases, J shed 4 bases, and the junction held 6 bases outside the gene matches. The CDR3 totals 15 residues. CDR3 in DNA: TGTGCCATCAGTGCGGACCGGGACAGTAATGAAAAACTGTTTTTT. It codes for CAISADRDSNEKLFF.

This clonotype was recorded at least ten times. The chain carries TRBV7-2 and TRBJ2-2; D is unclear. The CDR3 sequence is 16 residues long. The germline V gene has CDR1 SGHTA and CDR2 FQGNSA. V was cut by 4 bases and J by 4 bases, with 16 bases left in between. The CDR3 DNA follows: TGTGCCAGCAGCTCGCGACGGTCCGTCGGCACCGGGGAGCTGTTTTTT. It specifies CASSSRRSVGTGELFF.

This clonotype showed up many times. The chain links TRBV12-3 or TRBV12-4 to TRBJ2-3; D may match TRBD1 or TRBD2 (5 bases each). Trimming took 0 bases from V and 0 from J, leaving 10 bases between them. The CDR3 consists of 16 residues. The CDR3 region is CASSLAGDPSTDTQYF. The DNA for the CDR3 is TGTGCCAGCAGTTTAGCAGGGGACCCTAGCACAGATACGCAGTATTTT.

This clonotype showed up many times. V usage is TRBV5-1 and J usage is TRBJ2-1; tentative D call: TRBD2 (7 bases). This CDR3 is built from 14 residues. V shed 2 bases and J shed 7 bases, with 13 bases lying between them. Per the germline V gene, CDR1 is SGHRS and CDR2 is YFSETQ. The CDR3 loop is CASSFGGAMNEQFF. The CDR3 DNA reads TGCGCCAGCAGCTTTGGGGGGGCTATGAATGAGCAGTTCTTC.

This clonotype was counted at least ten times. The rearrangement links TRBV19 to TRBJ1-6, with a possible D match to TRBD1 (6 bases). CDR3 size: 13 residues. V was pared by 6 bases and J by 8 bases, with 11 bases between. Germline CDR1 is LNHDA and CDR2 is SQIVND (reference sequence). This CDR3 reads CASRSNRDSPLHF. DNA for the CDR3: TGTGCCAGTAGGAGCAACAGGGATTCACCCCTCCACTTT.

A few counts support this clonotype. The V gene is TRBV20-1, the J gene TRBJ2-7; D call uncertain. V shed 0 bases and J shed 2 bases, with 8 bases lying between them. Germline lookup yields CDR1 DFQATT and CDR2 SNEGSKA (reference sequence). The CDR3 runs to 13 residues. The CDR3 bases are TGCAGTGCTAGAGACCCCGGCACCTACGAGCAGTACTTC. Protein product: CSARDPGTYEQYF.